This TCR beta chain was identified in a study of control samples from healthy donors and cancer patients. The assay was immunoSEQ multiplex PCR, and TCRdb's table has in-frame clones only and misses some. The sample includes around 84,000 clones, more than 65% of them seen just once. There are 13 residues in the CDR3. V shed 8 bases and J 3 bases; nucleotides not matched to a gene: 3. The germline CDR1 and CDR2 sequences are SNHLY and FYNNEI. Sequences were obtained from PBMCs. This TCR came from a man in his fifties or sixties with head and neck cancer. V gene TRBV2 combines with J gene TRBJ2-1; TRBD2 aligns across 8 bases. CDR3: CASGREVYNEQFF. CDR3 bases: TGTGCCAGCGGGCGGGAGGTCTACAATGAGCAGTTCTTC.